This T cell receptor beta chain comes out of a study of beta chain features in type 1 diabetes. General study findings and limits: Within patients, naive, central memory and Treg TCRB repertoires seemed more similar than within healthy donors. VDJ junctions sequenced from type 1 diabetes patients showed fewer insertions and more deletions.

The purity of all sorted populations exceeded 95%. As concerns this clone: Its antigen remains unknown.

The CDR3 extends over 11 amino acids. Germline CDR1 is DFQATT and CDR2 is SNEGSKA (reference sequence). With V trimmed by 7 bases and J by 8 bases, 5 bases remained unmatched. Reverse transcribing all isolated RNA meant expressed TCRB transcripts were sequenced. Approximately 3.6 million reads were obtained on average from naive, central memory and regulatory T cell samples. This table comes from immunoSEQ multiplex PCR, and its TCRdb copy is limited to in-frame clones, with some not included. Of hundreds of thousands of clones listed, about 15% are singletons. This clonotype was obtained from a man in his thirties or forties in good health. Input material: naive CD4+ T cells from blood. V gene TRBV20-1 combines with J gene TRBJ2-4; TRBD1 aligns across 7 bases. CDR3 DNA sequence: TGCAGTGGAACAGGGGTGGACATTCAGTACTTC. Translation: CSGTGVDIQYF.